This T cell receptor beta chain was profiled in a study of post-analysis software for immune sequencing data. On the study more broadly: Included courses were relapsing-remitting and secondary progressive multiple sclerosis; progressive-relapsing multiple sclerosis was also included. Study observations and caveats: TRBV segments more frequent in patients than in controls numbered about five and included TRBV5-6, TRBV5-1 and TRBV20-1. For normalized Chao1 diversity, multiple sclerosis patients scored significantly lower than controls did.

This CDR3 comprises 17 residues. Between the trimmed V and J ends, which lost 4 bases and 0 bases, there was a span of 16 bases. The V gene's germline CDR1 is MGHRA and CDR2 YSYEKL. Of note for this clonotype: The antigen is undetermined.

Unique-molecular-identifier-tagged TCR beta cDNA libraries were used. A population of roughly 0.95 to 10 million T cells gave rise to around 480,000 cDNA molecules. TCRdb reanalysed the PCR reads using MiXCR and keeps one entry per CDR3 protein. The profile covers over 300,000 distinct CDR3 sequences, with roughly 30% appearing a single time and around 15% taken by the ten largest. The V call is TRBV4-1, the J call TRBJ2-1; D may be TRBD1 or TRBD2 (5 bases each). The source is a girl aged 10 to 17 with multiple sclerosis. The specimen was blood. CDR3 protein: CASSRDPPGSSYNEQFF. For the CDR3, the DNA is TGCGCCAGCAGCCGAGATCCCCCAGGGAGCTCCTACAATGAGCAGTTCTTC.